What follows is one T cell receptor (beta chain) and its context. Antigen: not known. The germline V gene has CDR1 SEHNR and CDR2 FQNEAQ (reference sequence). CDR3 length: 15 amino acids. Between the trimmed V and J ends, which lost 1 base and 1 base, there was a span of 10 bases. These data belong to a study of cytomegalovirus exposure and HLA in healthy donors. The repertoire was sequenced with immunoSEQ multiplex PCR; TCRdb's copy has only in-frame clones and lacks some. The table lists fewer than 350,000 clones, roughly 88% of them singletons. Findings and limits, study-wide: Usually a TCR sequence was rare, but some public TCRs were found in many donors.

V usage is TRBV7-9 and J usage is TRBJ2-5; maybe TRBD1 (5 bases). The sample was PBMCs. The receptor comes from a woman younger than 35 in good health and CMV-seronegative. CDR3 coding DNA: TGTGCCAGCAGCTTAGGCAGGGCCCGCCAAGAGACCCAGTACTTC. Translating it yields CASSLGRARQETQYF.